The source of this T cell receptor beta chain is a study of beta chain features in type 1 diabetes. Whole-study context: What patients shared with healthy donors was a similar profile of age, gender and cell yields. All samples yielded 85 million to 130 million examined sorted cells. Findings of the study overall: Shortening of TCRB CDR3s, moderate but significant, appeared in all four CD4+ subsets of Type 1 diabetes patients.

Each of the CD4+ naive, central memory, regulatory and stem cell-like memory populations was sorted via CD45RO/CCR7/CD25/CD127/CD95/CD27. To note about this clone: Its antigen is as yet unknown.

Trimming left V 5 bases short and J 2 bases short, with 14 bases between. Germline loops: CDR1 SGHTA, CDR2 FQGTGA. The CDR3 loop spans 15 amino acids. Every isolated RNA sample was fully reverse transcribed, so sequencing captured expressed TCRB transcripts. Using immunoSEQ multiplex PCR, the repertoire was profiled, and TCRdb retains in-frame clones only, with some absent. The sample contains 600,000 to 700,000 clones, roughly an eighth of which appear only once. The sequencing sample was made of naive CD4+ T cells from blood. This chain connects TRBV7-3 to TRBJ2-3, with no clear D. The clonotype comes from a man aged 30 to 39 with type 1 diabetes. This chain's CDR3 is CASSPQVQITDTQYF. CDR3 in DNA: TGTGCCAGCAGCCCCCAGGTCCAGATCACAGATACGCAGTATTTT. The full variable domain, in which reference TRBV7-3 and TRBJ2-3 provide the parts outside the CDR3, is GAGVSQTPSNKVTEKGKYVELRCDPISGHTALYWYRQSLGQGPEFLIYFQGTGAADDSGLPNDRFFAVRPEGSVSTLKIQRTERGDSAVYLCASSPQVQITDTQYFGPGTRLTVL.